The T cell receptor (beta chain) under discussion was sequenced for a study of vaccination effects on CD4 cells after COVID-19. In regard to this clone: Its antigen is unknown.

Data came from immunoSEQ multiplex PCR; TCRdb stores just in-frame clones and leaves some out. The sample has 50,000 to 70,000 clones, approximately 78% seen once; the top ten hold 20% to 25%. Germline CDR1 MNHNY, CDR2 SVGAGI (reference sequence). CDR3 size: 14 residues. Trimming stripped 7 bases from V and 1 base from J, with 14 bases between. After roughly 10 days in culture, the CD4+ T cells were isolated. Sequences were derived from CD4+ T cells from PBMCs cultured without peptide, sampled before COVID-19 vaccination. This clonotype originated in a human donor who had a prior SARS-CoV-2 infection. This chain joins TRBV6-6 and TRBJ2-7, with D uncertain. The CDR3 here is CASMRETSSYEQYF. The CDR3 DNA reads TGTGCCAGCATGAGAGAGACATCATCCTACGAGCAGTACTTC.